Presented here are 10 T cell receptor beta chains from one specimen sequenced in a study of blood T cells in healthy people across ages. The authors ran a second PCR of about 6 to 11 cycles using a sample-barcoded 5' primer and a J-beta primer mix. From the 5' RACE reads, TCRdb called clonotypes with MiXCR, one entry per CDR3 protein. Seen here are 1.5 million to 2 million distinct CDR3 sequences, 28% observed once, and the top ten hold 7.7%. The sample was blood. The source is a woman in her thirties in good health.

The chain uses TRBV12-5 and TRBJ2-3; D remains unclear. Trimming took off 5 bases at V and 0 bases at J, with 6 bases between the two ends. The V gene's germline CDR1 is LGHNT and CDR2 FRNRAP. This CDR3 has 13 residues. The CDR3 coding sequence is TGTGCTAGTGGTCCCACTAGCACAGATACGCAGTATTTT. Its protein is CASGPTSTDTQYF.

The chain recombines TRBV6-1 with TRBJ2-3; TRBD2 matches 8 bases. J lost 1 base, V lost 6 bases, and 18 bases had no gene match. The CDR3 spans 19 residues. In germline, CDR1 is MNHNS, CDR2 SASEGT. The CDR3 loop reads CASSHPGGGGTSRTDTQYF. For the CDR3, the DNA is TGTGCCAGCAGCCACCCTGGAGGCGGGGGGACCTCTCGCACAGATACGCAGTATTTT.

This sequence joins TRBV2 and TRBJ1-1; 7 bases agree with TRBD1. The length of the CDR3 is 15 residues. Looked up from germline, CDR1 is SNHLY and CDR2 is FYNNEI. Unmatched junction bases numbered 11, after V lost 5 bases and J lost 5 bases. The CDR3 DNA reads as TGTGCCAGCAGTCCAGTTGGGGCAGGGGGGACTGAAGCTTTCTTT. Protein product: CASSPVGAGGTEAFF.

A remark on this clonotype: Its ends do not fully match the called genes, so a read error is possible. The chain links TRBV5-1 to TRBJ2-1, with D perhaps matching TRBD1 (5 bases). This CDR3 has 13 residues. Germline values: CDR1 SGHRS, CDR2 YFSETQ. The CDR3 loop reads CASRLRSDNEQCF. CDR3 sequence (DNA): TGCGCCAGCAGACTACGGTCGGACAATGAGCAGTGCTTC.

Here the CDR3 reads CASGGPTIYTF. DNA for the CDR3: TGTGCCAGCGGGGGACCGACGATCTACACCTTC. The chain carries TRBV12-3 or TRBV12-4 and TRBJ1-2, with D maybe TRBD1 (5 bases). This CDR3 comprises 11 residues. Trimming shortened V by 8 bases and J by 10 bases, and 14 bases separated the two germline ends.

With regard to this clonotype: This may be a read error: a much more frequent sequence differs by one nucleotide. The genes are TRBV29-1 and TRBJ2-7; D not resolved. V gave up 2 bases and J gave up 3 bases, with 8 bases separating them. The CDR3 has 12 amino acids. Germline V CDR1 and CDR2: SQVTM, ANQGSEA. The CDR3 DNA is TGCAGCGTTGAAAGCCAGATCTACGAGCAGTACTTC. Translating it yields CSVESQIYEQYF.

The chain uses TRBV5-1 and TRBJ2-2; no reliable D call. The CDR3 loop spans 14 amino acids. Trimming took off 0 bases at V and 6 bases at J, with 9 bases between the two ends. Germline CDR1 SGHRS, CDR2 YFSETQ. The DNA of the CDR3 is TGCGCCAGCAGCTTGGGTTCCCGATCCGGGGAGCTGTTTTTT. As protein: CASSLGSRSGELFF. Based on the CDR3 plus reference TRBV5-1 and TRBJ2-2, the full variable domain is KAGVTQTPRYLIKTRGQQVTLSCSPISGHRSVSWYQQTPGQGLQFLFEYFSETQRNKGNFPGRFSGRQFSNSRSEMNVSTLELGDSALYLCASSLGSRSGELFFGEGSRLTVL.

The V call is TRBV12-5, the J call TRBJ1-2; 9 bases fit TRBD1. There are 15 residues in the CDR3. The V segment lost 6 bases and the J segment 5 bases; nucleotides outside the gene matches: 10. Germline V gene sequence: CDR1 LGHNT, CDR2 FRNRAP. The CDR3 DNA is TGTGCTAGTGGGGATCTCGGGACAGGGAAGTATGGCTACACCTTC. This gives the protein CASGDLGTGKYGYTF.

This clonotype was detected a few times. This chain connects TRBV7-9 to TRBJ1-1, with 7 positions matching TRBD1. The germline V gene encodes CDR1 SEHNR and CDR2 FQNEAQ (reference sequence). The CDR3 spans 15 residues. After removal of 0 bases from V and 4 bases from J, the junction contained 5 bases not matched to a gene. DNA for the CDR3: TGTGCCAGCAGCTTAGCCTACAGGGGAGGCACTGAAGCTTTCTTT. This translates into CASSLAYRGGTEAFF.

The chain has TRBV30 and TRBJ2-1; tentative D call: TRBD2 (6 bases). The CDR3 is 13 residues long. V was pared by 3 bases and J by 8 bases, with 14 bases between. Germline loops: CDR1 GTSNPN, CDR2 SVGIG (reference sequence). The CDR3: CAWSGTGSHEQFF. The CDR3 nucleotides read TGTGCCTGGAGCGGGACTGGCTCCCATGAGCAGTTCTTC.